What follows describes a single TCR beta chain. The target antigen is unknown. The sample belongs to a study of CD8+ T cells in alopecia areata. General study findings and limits: Scalp lesions, especially in alopecia totalis/universalis, had higher clonality than normal scalp.

The germline V gene encodes CDR1 LGHNA and CDR2 YSLEER. Trimming cost V 0 bases and J 1 base, with 16 bases left between them. The CDR3 loop spans 17 amino acids. Extraction of RNA preceded its reverse transcription into cDNA, which served as the sequencing template. Some clones are missing from TCRdb's copy, which holds only in-frame ones; the method was immunoSEQ multiplex PCR. This table holds 90,000 to 120,000 clones, 84% found once. Treatment indicated: oral pan-JAK inhibitor, 5-10 mg twice daily. Those with alopecia areata gave lesional scalp punch biopsies and peripheral blood. This TCR was recovered from a human donor with alopecia areata. V and J are TRBV4-3 and TRBJ2-7, with D possibly matching TRBD2 (6 bases). The source was CD8+ T cells sorted from blood, collected at week 24, from a patient treated with tofacitinib. The CDR3, as DNA: TGCGCCAGCAGCCAAGAATCGGGGGAAGGGTATTCCTACGAGCAGTACTTC. Translated: CASSQESGEGYSYEQYF.